One T cell receptor beta chain is described in this entry. The record originates from a study of blood T cell repertoires in COVID-19. Study overall: Acute and convalescent COVID-19 samples came from the United States, Italy and Spain. From T cells, B-cell-depleted T cells, or PBMCs came the material, which was cDNA or gDNA.

In the original workflow: Estimation of nucleated cell counts relied on the amplification of reference gene primers. Generated by immunoSEQ multiplex PCR, the TCRdb table keeps only in-frame clones and is missing some. The V and J calls and clone size come from that table; D and trimming were worked out from the DNA. The sample yields roughly 200,000 clones, 85% seen once. Trimming removed 8 bases from V and 5 bases from J; junction bases left unmatched: 13. Germline V CDR1 and CDR2: MDHEN, SYDVKM. CDR3 length equals 15 residues. Input material: peripheral blood. The receptor's source is a woman older than 75 with acute or convalescent COVID-19. The J gene is TRBJ2-7, the V gene TRBV28; 9 bases fit TRBD1. CDR3 sequence reads: CASQPLRWDRDEQYF. CDR3 nucleotide sequence: TGTGCCAGCCAACCCCTAAGATGGGACAGGGACGAGCAGTACTTC. Using reference TRBV28 and TRBJ2-7 for the parts outside the CDR3, the full variable domain is DVKVTQSSRYLVKRTGEKVFLECVQDMDHENMFWYRQDPGLGLRLIYFSYDVKMKEKGDIPEGYSVSREKKERFSLILESASTNQTSMYLCASQPLRWDRDEQYFGPGTRLTVT.